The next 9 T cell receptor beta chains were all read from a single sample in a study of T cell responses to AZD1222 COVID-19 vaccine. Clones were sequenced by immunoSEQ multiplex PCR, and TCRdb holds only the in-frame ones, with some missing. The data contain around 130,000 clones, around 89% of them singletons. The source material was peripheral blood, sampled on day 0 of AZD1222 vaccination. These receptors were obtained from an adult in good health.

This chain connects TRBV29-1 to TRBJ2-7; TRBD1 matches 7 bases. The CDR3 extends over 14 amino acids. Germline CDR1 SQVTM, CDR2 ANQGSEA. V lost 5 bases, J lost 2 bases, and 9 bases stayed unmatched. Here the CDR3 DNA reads TGCAGCGTTTCTCTCCCGGGACAGACCTACGAGCAGTACTTC. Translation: CSVSLPGQTYEQYF.

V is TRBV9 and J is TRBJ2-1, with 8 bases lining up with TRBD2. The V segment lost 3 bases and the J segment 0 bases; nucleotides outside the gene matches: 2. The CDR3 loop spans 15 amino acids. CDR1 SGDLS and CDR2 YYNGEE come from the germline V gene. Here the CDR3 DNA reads TGTGCCAGCAGCGGTAGCGGGAACTCCTACAATGAGCAGTTCTTC. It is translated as CASSGSGNSYNEQFF.

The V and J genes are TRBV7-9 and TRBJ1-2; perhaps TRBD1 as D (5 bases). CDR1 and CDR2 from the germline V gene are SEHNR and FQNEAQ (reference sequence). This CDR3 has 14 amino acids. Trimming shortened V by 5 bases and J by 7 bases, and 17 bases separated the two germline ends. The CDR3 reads CASSPRQGITGYTF. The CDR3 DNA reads TGTGCCAGCAGCCCCAGGCAGGGTATTACTGGCTACACCTTC.

The CDR3 region is CASSRSGILGASEQYF. CDR3 bases: TGTGCCAGCTCACGGTCTGGTATACTGGGGGCGAGCGAGCAGTACTTC. The chain uses TRBV18 and TRBJ2-7, with D possibly TRBD1 on 6 matching bases. Germline V lookup: CDR1 KGHSH, CDR2 LQKENI. The CDR3 sequence is 16 residues long. V was clipped by 4 bases and J by 6 bases, with 22 bases between them.

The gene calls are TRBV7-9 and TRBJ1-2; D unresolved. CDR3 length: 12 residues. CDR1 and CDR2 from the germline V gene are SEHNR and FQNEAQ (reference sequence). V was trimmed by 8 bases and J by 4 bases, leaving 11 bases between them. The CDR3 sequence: CASGKALYGYTF. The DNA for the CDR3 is TGTGCCAGCGGTAAGGCCCTCTATGGCTACACCTTC.

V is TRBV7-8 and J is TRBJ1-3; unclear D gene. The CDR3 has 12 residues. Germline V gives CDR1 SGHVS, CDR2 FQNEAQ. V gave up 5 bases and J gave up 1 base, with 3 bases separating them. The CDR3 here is CASSQSGNTIYF. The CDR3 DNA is TGTGCCAGCAGCCAATCTGGAAACACCATATATTTT. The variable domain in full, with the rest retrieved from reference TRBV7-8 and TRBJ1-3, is GAGVSQSPRYKVAKRGQDVALRCDPISGHVSLFWYQQALGQGPEFLTYFQNEAQLDKSGLPSDRFFAERPEGSVSTLKIQRTQQEDSAVYLCASSQSGNTIYFGEGSWLTVV.

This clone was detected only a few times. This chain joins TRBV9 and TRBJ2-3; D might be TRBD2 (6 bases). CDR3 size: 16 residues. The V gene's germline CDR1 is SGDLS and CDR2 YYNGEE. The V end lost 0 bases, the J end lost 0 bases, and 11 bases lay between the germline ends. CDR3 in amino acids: CASSVGSGVSTDTQYF. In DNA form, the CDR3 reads TGTGCCAGCAGCGTAGGTTCGGGAGTCAGCACAGATACGCAGTATTTT.

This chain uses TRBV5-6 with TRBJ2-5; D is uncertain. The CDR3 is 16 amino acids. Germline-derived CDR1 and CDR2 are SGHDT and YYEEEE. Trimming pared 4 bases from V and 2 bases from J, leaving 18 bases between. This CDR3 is CASSPAPPWVQETQYF. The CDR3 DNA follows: TGTGCCAGCAGCCCTGCTCCGCCCTGGGTGCAAGAGACCCAGTACTTC.

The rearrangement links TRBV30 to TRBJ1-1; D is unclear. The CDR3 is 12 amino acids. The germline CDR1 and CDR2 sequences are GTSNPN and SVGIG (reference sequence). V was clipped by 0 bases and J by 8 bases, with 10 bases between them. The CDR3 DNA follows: TGTGCCTGGAGTGTAAGTCGCCCAGAAGCTTTCTTT. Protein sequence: CAWSVSRPEAFF.